This T cell receptor beta chain appears in the sequencing data of a study of T cells in Graves' hyperthyroidism and ophthalmopathy. Amplified regions were TCR beta CDR3 sequences from RNA transcripts. HTBI primers were employed in a first-round RT-PCR of the TCR CDR3. TCRdb re-called the multiplex PCR reads with MiXCR, one entry per CDR3 protein. The profile shows about 570,000 distinct CDR3 sequences, 12% to 15% of them singletons. The sample holds many counts of this clonotype. CDR3 length equals 16 residues. Germline V gene lookup returns CDR1 SNHLY and CDR2 FYNNEI. Trimming shortened V by 3 bases and J by 2 bases, and 16 bases separated the two germline ends.

The sequencing sample was made of blood. This TCR was recovered from a woman aged 40 to 50 with Graves' hyperthyroidism. J is TRBJ2-5 and V is TRBV2; possible D gene TRBD1, 5 bases. The CDR3 coding sequence is TGTGCCAGCAGTGATGGGCAGGGCGGTGGGCAAGAGACCCAGTACTTC. Translating gives CASSDGQGGGQETQYF.